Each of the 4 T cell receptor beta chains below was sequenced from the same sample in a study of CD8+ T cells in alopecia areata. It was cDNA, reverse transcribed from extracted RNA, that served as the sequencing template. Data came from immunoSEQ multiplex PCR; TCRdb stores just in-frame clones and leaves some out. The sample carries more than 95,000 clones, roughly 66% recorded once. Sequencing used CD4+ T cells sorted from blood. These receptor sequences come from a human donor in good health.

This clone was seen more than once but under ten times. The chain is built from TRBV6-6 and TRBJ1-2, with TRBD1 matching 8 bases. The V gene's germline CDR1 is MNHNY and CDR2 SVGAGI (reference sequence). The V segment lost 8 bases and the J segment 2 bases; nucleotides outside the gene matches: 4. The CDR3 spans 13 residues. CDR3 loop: CASQAGGNYGYTF. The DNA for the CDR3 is TGTGCCAGCCAGGCAGGGGGCAACTATGGCTACACCTTC.

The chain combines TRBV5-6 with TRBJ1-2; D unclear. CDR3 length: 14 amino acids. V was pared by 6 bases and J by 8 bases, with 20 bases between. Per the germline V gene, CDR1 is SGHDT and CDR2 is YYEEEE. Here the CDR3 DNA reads TGTGCCAGCACCCCCCCTGGGCAGTCGGGAGGCTACACCTTC. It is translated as CASTPPGQSGGYTF.

CDR3 nucleotide sequence: TGTGCCAGCAGCCTCGCAGCCAGCTCTGGGGCCAACGTCCTGACTTTC. Translating it yields CASSLAASSGANVLTF. This sequence joins TRBV7-9 and TRBJ2-6, with D unclear. The CDR3 covers 16 residues. The V and J ends lost 5 bases and 0 bases respectively, with 11 bases between them. The germline V gene encodes CDR1 SEHNR and CDR2 FQNEAQ (reference sequence).

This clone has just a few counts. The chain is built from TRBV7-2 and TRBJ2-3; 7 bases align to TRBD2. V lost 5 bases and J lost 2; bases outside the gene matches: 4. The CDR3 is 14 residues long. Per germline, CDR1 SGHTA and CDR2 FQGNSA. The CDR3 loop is CASSRLANTDTQYF. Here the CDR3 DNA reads TGTGCCAGCAGCCGACTAGCAAACACAGATACGCAGTATTTT.